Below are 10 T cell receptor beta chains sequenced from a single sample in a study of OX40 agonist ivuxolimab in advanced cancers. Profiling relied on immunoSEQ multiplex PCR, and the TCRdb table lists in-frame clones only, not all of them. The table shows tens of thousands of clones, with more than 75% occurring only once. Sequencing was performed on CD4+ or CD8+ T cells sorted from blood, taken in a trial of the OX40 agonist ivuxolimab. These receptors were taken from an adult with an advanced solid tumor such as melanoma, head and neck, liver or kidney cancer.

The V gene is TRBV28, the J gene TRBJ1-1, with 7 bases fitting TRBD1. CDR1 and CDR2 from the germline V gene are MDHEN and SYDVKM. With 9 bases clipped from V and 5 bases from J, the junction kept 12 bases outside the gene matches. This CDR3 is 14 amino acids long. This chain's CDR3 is CASVYPGGTTEAFF. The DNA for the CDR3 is TGTGCCAGTGTATATCCAGGGGGAACGACTGAAGCTTTCTTT.

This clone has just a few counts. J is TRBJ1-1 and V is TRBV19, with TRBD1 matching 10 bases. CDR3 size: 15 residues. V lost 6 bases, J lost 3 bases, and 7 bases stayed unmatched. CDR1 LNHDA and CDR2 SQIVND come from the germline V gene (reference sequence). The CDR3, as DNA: TGTGCCAGTAGCGAGGCAGGACAGGGGGACACTGAAGCTTTCTTT. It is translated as CASSEAGQGDTEAFF.

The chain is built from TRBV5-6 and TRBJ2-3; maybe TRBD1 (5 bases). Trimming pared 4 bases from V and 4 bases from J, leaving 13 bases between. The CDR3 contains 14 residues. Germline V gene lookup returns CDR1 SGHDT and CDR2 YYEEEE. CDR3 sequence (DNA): TGTGCCAGCAGCAGGGGAATAGGGCCAGATACGCAGTATTTT. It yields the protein CASSRGIGPDTQYF.

The CDR3 coding sequence is TGTGCCACCAGCACCGAAGAGGGGCGGTATGAGCAGTTCTTC. This gives the protein CATSTEEGRYEQFF. This rearrangement joins TRBV15 to TRBJ2-1, with D possibly being TRBD1 or TRBD2 (5 bases each). The CDR3 totals 14 residues. The germline gives CDR1 LNHNV, CDR2 YYDKDF (reference sequence). Trimming shortened V by 4 bases and J by 8 bases, and 15 bases separated the two germline ends.

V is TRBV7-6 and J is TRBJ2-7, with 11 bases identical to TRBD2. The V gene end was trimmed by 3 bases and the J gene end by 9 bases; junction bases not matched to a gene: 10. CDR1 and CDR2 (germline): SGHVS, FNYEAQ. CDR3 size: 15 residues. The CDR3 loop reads CASSFSSGRDGSQYF. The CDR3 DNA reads TGTGCCAGCAGCTTTAGTAGCGGGAGGGACGGGTCGCAGTACTTC.

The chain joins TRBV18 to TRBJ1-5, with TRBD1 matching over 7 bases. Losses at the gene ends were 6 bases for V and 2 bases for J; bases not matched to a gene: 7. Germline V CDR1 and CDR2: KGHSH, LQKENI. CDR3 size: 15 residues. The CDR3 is CASSEGATRNQPQHF. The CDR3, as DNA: TGTGCCAGCTCGGAGGGGGCGACGCGCAATCAGCCCCAGCATTTT.

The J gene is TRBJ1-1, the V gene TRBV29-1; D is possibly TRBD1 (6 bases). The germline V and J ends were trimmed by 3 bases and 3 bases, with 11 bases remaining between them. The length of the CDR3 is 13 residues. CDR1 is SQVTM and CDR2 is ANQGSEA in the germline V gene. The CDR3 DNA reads TGCAGCGTTGATAGGGGGAGGGACACTGAAGCTTTCTTT. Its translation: CSVDRGRDTEAFF.

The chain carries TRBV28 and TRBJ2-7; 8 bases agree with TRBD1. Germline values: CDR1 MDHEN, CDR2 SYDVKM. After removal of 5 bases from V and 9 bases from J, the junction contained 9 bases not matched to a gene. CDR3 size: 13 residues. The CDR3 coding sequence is TGTGCCAGCAGTCCAGGACAGGGCCGGGCGCAGTACTTC. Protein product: CASSPGQGRAQYF.

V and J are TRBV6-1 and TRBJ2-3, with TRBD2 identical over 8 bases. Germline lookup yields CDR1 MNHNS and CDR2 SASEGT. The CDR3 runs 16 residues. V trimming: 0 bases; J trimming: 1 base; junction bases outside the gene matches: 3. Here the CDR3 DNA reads TGTGCCAGCAGTGAAGCGAGCGGGAGAGGCACAGATACGCAGTATTTT. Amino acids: CASSEASGRGTDTQYF.

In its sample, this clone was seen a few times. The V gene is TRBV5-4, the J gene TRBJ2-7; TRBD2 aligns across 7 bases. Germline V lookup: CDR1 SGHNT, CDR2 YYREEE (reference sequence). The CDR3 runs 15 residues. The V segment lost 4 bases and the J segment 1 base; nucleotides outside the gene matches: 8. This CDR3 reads CASSPGLSPSYEQYF. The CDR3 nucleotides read TGTGCCAGCAGCCCGGGACTATCCCCGTCCTACGAGCAGTACTTC. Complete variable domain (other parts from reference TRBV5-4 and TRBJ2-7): ETGVTQSPTHLIKTRGQQVTLRCSSQSGHNTVSWYQQALGQGPQFIFQYYREEENGRGNFPPRFSGLQFPNYSSELNVNALELDDSALYLCASSPGLSPSYEQYFGPGTRLTVT.